This is a list of T cell receptor beta chains from one sample in a study of T cells in Graves' hyperthyroidism and ophthalmopathy. TCRdb re-called the multiplex PCR reads through MiXCR, storing one row per CDR3 protein. The sample holds 730,000 or so distinct CDR3 sequences, under 20% seen once. Sequenced material: blood. The receptors shown here come from a woman in her forties or fifties with Graves' hyperthyroidism that later progressed to Graves' ophthalmopathy. CDR3s include the opening cysteine and the closing phenylalanine or tryptophan. Each record gives: J gene, V gene, D gene, clone size, CDR3 DNA, CDR3 protein. D genes are given only for firm matches. The size field is filled for only some rows; it gives once, few, many or a size class.

J: TRBJ2-5; V: TRBV12-3/TRBV12-4; D: TRBD2; size: many; DNA: TGTGCCAGCAGTTATACTAGCGGGGGTATCGAGACCCAGTACTTC; CDR3: CASSYTSGGIETQYF
J: TRBJ1-2; V: TRBV20-1; D: NA; size: many; DNA: TGCAGTGCTCGAGGGAGGGGATCCAACTATGGCTACACCTTC; CDR3: CSARGRGSNYGYTF
J: TRBJ2-3; V: TRBV18; D: TRBD1; size: many; DNA: TGTGCCAGCTCACCCCCGCAGGGGGCAAGGGATACGCAGTATTTT; CDR3: CASSPPQGARDTQYF
J: TRBJ1-1; V: TRBV7-8; D: NA; size: many; DNA: TGTGCCAGCAGCTTAGGCCAGGGGAGCTCTGAAGCTTTCTTT; CDR3: CASSLGQGSSEAFF
J: TRBJ1-5; V: TRBV28; D: NA; size: many; DNA: TGTGCCAGTTATAATCCCAATCAGCCCCAGCATTTT; CDR3: CASYNPNQPQHF
J: TRBJ2-1; V: TRBV6-6; D: TRBD1; size: NA; DNA: TGTGCCAGCAGTTACTCGAGAACCGGGACAGGGAGGCCGCATGAGCAGTTCTTC; CDR3: CASSYSRTGTGRPHEQFF
J: TRBJ2-1; V: TRBV12-3/TRBV12-4; D: NA; size: many; DNA: TGTGCCAGCAGCCCCGGACAACCCTCATACAATGAGCAGTTCTTC; CDR3: CASSPGQPSYNEQFF
J: TRBJ2-2; V: TRBV6-1; D: TRBD1; size: few; DNA: TGTGCCAGCAGCCGTCCCTCGGACAGGCCGAACACCGGGGAGCTGTTTTTT; CDR3: CASSRPSDRPNTGELFF
J: TRBJ2-1; V: TRBV6-2/TRBV6-3; D: TRBD1; size: NA; DNA: TGTGCCAGCAGTTTAGGCTCCGGGACAGGGAGACACAATGAGCAGTTCTTC; CDR3: CASSLGSGTGRHNEQFF
J: TRBJ1-3; V: TRBV10-3; D: NA; size: NA; DNA: TGTGCCATCAGTGAGTCGTCGGACACTTCCTCTGCAAACACCATATATTTT; CDR3: CAISESSDTSSANTIYF
J: TRBJ2-7; V: TRBV2; D: NA; size: many; DNA: TGTGCCAGCGAACCGGGACCTACGAACGACGAGCAGTACTTC; CDR3: CASEPGPTNDEQYF
J: TRBJ1-4; V: TRBV6-1; D: TRBD1; size: few; DNA: TGTGCCAGCAGTGAAGGGACAGGGTATGAAAAACTGTTTTTT; CDR3: CASSEGTGYEKLFF
J: TRBJ1-5; V: TRBV12-5; D: NA; size: many; DNA: TGTGCTAGTGGTTTGGAACCACTGGGGGGAAGTCAGCCCCAGCATTTT; CDR3: CASGLEPLGGSQPQHF
J: TRBJ1-2; V: TRBV18; D: NA; size: few; DNA: TGTGCCAGCTCACCGGACGGGAGAGATAACTATGGCTACACCTTC; CDR3: CASSPDGRDNYGYTF
J: TRBJ2-7; V: TRBV27; D: TRBD1; size: many; DNA: TGTGCCAGCAGTTTCCAGCCGGGACAGATGACATACGAGCAGTACTTC; CDR3: CASSFQPGQMTYEQYF
J: TRBJ2-5; V: TRBV15; D: NA; size: few; DNA: TGTGCCACCAGCAGAGATCGGTTGATCCAAGAGACCCAGTACTTC; CDR3: CATSRDRLIQETQYF
J: TRBJ2-5; V: TRBV18; D: NA; size: many; DNA: TGTGCCAGCTCACCGCCAATACGGACTGAGAGGACCCAGTACTTC; CDR3: CASSPPIRTERTQYF
J: TRBJ2-1; V: TRBV5-1; D: NA; size: few; DNA: TGCGCCAGCAGCTCCGGAGCAGGATCCTACAATGAGCAGTTCTTC; CDR3: CASSSGAGSYNEQFF
J: TRBJ2-1; V: TRBV3-1; D: TRBD2; size: many; DNA: TGTGCCAGCAGCCCCCTGGCTAGCGGGGGGGCCTACAATGAGCAGTTCTTC; CDR3: CASSPLASGGAYNEQFF
J: TRBJ1-1; V: TRBV15; D: NA; size: NA; DNA: TGTGCCACCAGCAGAGCCACAGTTGAAGCTTTCTTT; CDR3: CATSRATVEAFF
J: TRBJ2-7; V: TRBV20-1; D: TRBD1; size: many; DNA: TGCAGCGCGGGACAGGGCTACGAGCAGTACTTC; CDR3: CSAGQGYEQYF
J: TRBJ2-5; V: TRBV20-1; D: TRBD2; size: many; DNA: TGCAGTGCTAGCAAGGGACTAGCGGGGACCGAGACCCAGTACTTC; CDR3: CSASKGLAGTETQYF
J: TRBJ2-5; V: TRBV5-1; D: NA; size: few; DNA: TGCGCCAGCAGCTCCCGCCGGGGCCGGGAAGAGACCCAGTACTTC; CDR3: CASSSRRGREETQYF
J: TRBJ1-1; V: TRBV18; D: TRBD1; size: many; DNA: TGTGCCAGCTCACTCGAGGACAGGGGTTTGCGCACTGAAGCTTTCTTT; CDR3: CASSLEDRGLRTEAFF
J: TRBJ2-6; V: TRBV6-1; D: TRBD1; size: few; DNA: TGTGCCAGCAGTGAATACAGGGGAAATGACAACGTCCTGACTTTC; CDR3: CASSEYRGNDNVLTF
J: TRBJ2-1; V: TRBV4-1; D: NA; size: once; DNA: TGCGCCAGCAGCCAACCGGGGCATCCCCTTTACAATGAGCAGTTCTTC; CDR3: CASSQPGHPLYNEQFF
J: TRBJ1-2; V: TRBV2; D: NA; size: many; DNA: TGTGCCAGCAGTGAGCTATTGAGGGTTGAGGACTATGGCTACACCTTC; CDR3: CASSELLRVEDYGYTF